These T cell receptor beta chains were read from a single sample in a study of blood T cell repertoires in COVID-19. TCRdb keeps only in-frame clones here, not all; method: immunoSEQ multiplex PCR. This table holds 50,000 to 60,000 clones, 85% to 90% found once. Sequencing was done on a sample of peripheral blood. The receptors come from a human donor in a cohort sampled during active COVID-19. The conserved cysteine and the conserved F or W are not part of the CDR3 here. D genes are given only for firm matches.

D,V,J,CDR3
-,TRBV19,TRBJ1-1,ASSMAVTMNTEAF
TRBD2,TRBV2,TRBJ2-7,ASTAGLAGREQY
-,TRBV5-1,TRBJ2-1,ASSLWTNGNEQF
TRBD1,TRBV7-2,TRBJ1-1,ASSLGRTGGTTEAF
-,TRBV14,TRBJ1-6,ASSQARTGRNSPLH
-,TRBV13,TRBJ2-6,ASSLSNGANVLT
-,TRBV28,TRBJ2-7,ASRGGYEQY
-,TRBV19,TRBJ1-4,ASSNQGRDEKLF
TRBD2,TRBV6-2/TRBV6-3,TRBJ2-1,ASRPVVGGGNNEQF
-,TRBV25-1,TRBJ2-5,ATSKVAGKETQY
-,TRBV7-2,TRBJ2-1,ASSLVPASGNEQF
-,TRBV15,TRBJ2-1,ATSWDGGGEQF
-,TRBV5-1,TRBJ2-2,ASSPDGGANTGELF
TRBD1,TRBV28,TRBJ1-2,ASRTGVNYGYT
TRBD1,TRBV24-1,TRBJ2-6,ATSDAKQGAVAGANVLT
TRBD2,TRBV5-6,TRBJ2-5,ASSHWTSGRSETQY
-,TRBV5-4,TRBJ2-6,ASSRPEVGGFGGANVLT
-,TRBV6-5,TRBJ1-1,ASSTLSWRSTEAF
-,TRBV6-5,TRBJ1-3,ANQESGRNTIY
TRBD1,TRBV6-2/TRBV6-3,TRBJ1-4,ASSPGQGPVITEKLF
-,TRBV4-2,TRBJ2-2,ASSQLGGADTGELF
TRBD1,TRBV29-1,TRBJ2-7,SVATGIAYEQY
TRBD1,TRBV25-1,TRBJ1-1,ASRLQGAAEAF
TRBD2,TRBV6-5,TRBJ2-2,ASGSSGRGGELF
-,TRBV11-2,TRBJ2-7,ASSLEAGPYEQY
-,TRBV4-3,TRBJ1-1,ASSQEAASTEAF
-,TRBV5-1,TRBJ2-7,ASSADRTYEQY
-,TRBV7-9,TRBJ1-4,ASSLKFRQGNEKLF
TRBD1,TRBV25-1,TRBJ1-1,ASSVRTGDTEAF
-,TRBV5-1,TRBJ2-1,ASSLNGYNEQF
TRBD2,TRBV5-1,TRBJ2-2,ASSSGTVAGRVTGELF
-,TRBV10-1,TRBJ2-1,ASSESGPGEQF
TRBD1,TRBV5-1,TRBJ1-2,ASSYAGTGDNGYT
TRBD1,TRBV7-2,TRBJ2-3,ASSFDRGKTDTQY
TRBD2,TRBV5-8,TRBJ2-1,ASSLGVAGVYNEQF
-,TRBV29-1,TRBJ1-2,SVDRNYGYT
TRBD1,TRBV6-4,TRBJ1-6,ASSDERTGYNSPLH
TRBD1,TRBV5-6,TRBJ2-7,ASSSTGGRY
-,TRBV7-9,TRBJ1-1,ASSLGDGTNTEAF
-,TRBV19,TRBJ2-3,ASSPSAGTDTQY
-,TRBV30,TRBJ1-5,AWSVGQGISYSNQPQH
-,TRBV5-1,TRBJ2-3,ASSGRGITDTQY
TRBD1,TRBV6-4,TRBJ2-3,ASSVEWTGISDTQY
-,TRBV7-9,TRBJ1-1,ASSLDREEAF
TRBD2,TRBV6-2/TRBV6-3,TRBJ2-3,ASSLGLAPQDTQY
TRBD1,TRBV7-8,TRBJ2-3,ASSLRDRGRGTDTQY
-,TRBV3-1/TRBV3-2,TRBJ1-5,ASSQRVAGPQH
TRBD1,TRBV19,TRBJ1-5,ASTLGDRGNQPQH
TRBD2,TRBV19,TRBJ2-2,ASSPTSEVPGELF
-,TRBV6-5,TRBJ2-2,ASSFIGGANTGELF
TRBD1,TRBV11-2,TRBJ2-2,ASRKPGGNTGELF
-,TRBV5-1,TRBJ2-1,ASSLGLTGYNEQF
-,TRBV18,TRBJ2-5,ASSQGKGETQY